This T cell receptor (beta chain) comes out of a study of response to subunit inactivated influenza vaccine. Study results and limitations: Authors suggested that a seasonal influenza vaccination recruits few new T cells each time.

TCRdb analysed the RT-PCR reads with MiXCR anew, one entry per CDR3 protein. The sample yields some 520,000 distinct CDR3 sequences, 16% seen once. Points on this clonotype: The antigen is unknown.

This TCR derives from a man aged 50-75 years who received an inactivated influenza vaccine. Sample: CD4+ T cells sorted from PBMCs, taken less than 30 months after vaccination.

The CDR3 sequence is CASSPGGRRETQYF. As DNA, the CDR3 is TGTGCCAGCAGCCCAGGAGGCAGGAGGGAGACCCAGTACTTC. The V call is TRBV7-7, the J call TRBJ2-5; a possible D gene is TRBD2 (5 bases). Germline CDR1 SSHAT, CDR2 FNYEAQ (reference sequence). V lost 5 bases to trimming and J lost 5 bases, with 15 bases between them. This CDR3 has 14 residues.